This entry lists 23 T cell receptor beta chains sequenced from one sample in a study of cytomegalovirus exposure and HLA in healthy donors. The PCR had 60 Vbeta and 13 Jbeta primers. The data were produced by immunoSEQ multiplex PCR, yet TCRdb's version contains in-frame clones alone and is incomplete. The data show some 120,000 clones, 70% seen once. The sequencing sample was made of PBMCs. Source of these receptors: a man aged 30-40 years in good health and CMV-seropositive.

This chain links TRBV18 with TRBJ2-7; the D gene is possibly TRBD2 (5 bases). The germline CDR1 and CDR2 sequences are KGHSH and LQKENI. Trimming took 8 bases from V and 0 from J, leaving 14 bases between them. This CDR3 region has 14 residues. The chain's CDR3 is CASGRVRVSYEQYF. CDR3 coding DNA: TGTGCCAGCGGACGGGTGAGGGTCTCCTACGAGCAGTACTTC.

V is TRBV7-6 and J is TRBJ2-3; 10 bases map to TRBD2. The CDR3 covers 17 residues. CDR1 SGHVS and CDR2 FNYEAQ come from the germline V gene. V gave up 3 bases and J gave up 1 base; unmatched junction bases: 7. The CDR3, as DNA: TGTGCCAGCAGCTTGAAGCGGGGGGGACGTGGCACAGATACGCAGTATTTT. Encoded protein: CASSLKRGGRGTDTQYF. The whole variable domain, filled in from reference TRBV7-6 and TRBJ2-3, reads GAGVSQSPRYKVTKRGQDVALRCDPISGHVSLYWYRQALGQGPEFLTYFNYEAQQDKSGLPNDRFSAERPEGSISTLTIQRTEQRDSAMYRCASSLKRGGRGTDTQYFGPGTRLTVL.

DNA of the CDR3: TGCGCCAGCAGCCAATCCAGGGGTCTTGAAAAACTGTTTTTT. Amino acids: CASSQSRGLEKLFF. This sequence joins TRBV4-3 and TRBJ1-4; possibly TRBD1 for D (6 bases). Germline V gives CDR1 LGHNA, CDR2 YSLEER. Trimming removed 2 bases from V and 7 bases from J, with 11 bases in between. The CDR3 extends over 14 amino acids.

This chain joins TRBV5-1 and TRBJ2-1; D perhaps matches TRBD1 (6 bases). The V end was cut by 5 bases, the J end by 0 bases, with 18 bases between. The germline gives CDR1 SGHRS, CDR2 YFSETQ. The CDR3 length is 17 residues. CDR3 loop: CASSYWSGQSSYNEQFF. CDR3 nucleotide sequence: TGCGCCAGCAGTTATTGGTCCGGACAGAGCTCCTACAATGAGCAGTTCTTC.

The rearrangement joins TRBV28 to TRBJ1-1; tentative D call: TRBD1 (5 bases). Looked up from germline, CDR1 is MDHEN and CDR2 is SYDVKM. V gave up 6 bases and J gave up 3 bases, with 20 bases separating them. The CDR3 extends over 16 amino acids. The CDR3 sequence: CASSPWSPRGHTEAFF. The CDR3 DNA sequence: TGTGCCAGCAGCCCCTGGTCCCCGCGGGGCCACACTGAAGCTTTCTTT.

The chain couples TRBV11-2 to TRBJ1-5; 10 bases align to TRBD1. This CDR3 is 16 amino acids long. The V segment lost 5 bases and the J segment 3 bases; nucleotides outside the gene matches: 7. Germline values: CDR1 SGHAT, CDR2 FQNNGV. CDR3 in amino acids: CASSPTGQGDNQPQHF. CDR3 in DNA: TGTGCCAGCAGCCCCACAGGACAGGGGGACAATCAGCCCCAGCATTTT.

The chain is built from TRBV5-1 and TRBJ2-1; no clear D. Germline V lookup: CDR1 SGHRS, CDR2 YFSETQ. Trimming removed 4 bases from V and 4 bases from J, with 12 bases in between. The CDR3 covers 14 residues. CDR3 sequence (DNA): TGCGCCAGCAGCCGAGAGCGCGATTACAATGAGCAGTTCTTC. Translating it yields CASSRERDYNEQFF.

This clone was found a few times. J is TRBJ1-5 and V is TRBV9; maybe TRBD1 (5 bases). The CDR3 extends over 15 amino acids. The V gene lost 4 bases and the J gene lost 4 bases, with 15 bases spanning the gap. Germline V gives CDR1 SGDLS, CDR2 YYNGEE. In nucleotides, the CDR3 is TGTGCCAGCAGCCGATCCCTCGGGGGGAATCAGCCCCAGCATTTT. Its translation is CASSRSLGGNQPQHF.

The chain combines TRBV21-1 with TRBJ1-1; the table calls TRBD1, which could not be checked here. TRBV21-1 is labeled a pseudogene. The CDR3 consists of 19 residues. CDR3 in amino acids: CASSKKKEGRQGEVSEAFF. The CDR3 DNA follows: TGTGCCAGCAGCAAAAAAAAAGAAGGGAGGCAGGGGGAAGTTAGTGAAGCTTTCTTT.

J is TRBJ2-2 and V is TRBV7-2, with D perhaps matching TRBD2 (5 bases). The germline V gene has CDR1 SGHTA and CDR2 FQGNSA. CDR3 length: 17 residues. Trimming shortened V by 1 base and J by 2 bases, and 14 bases separated the two germline ends. The DNA of the CDR3 is TGTGCCAGCAGCTTAGTGTCCCTAGCTGGTAACACCGGGGAGCTGTTTTTT. Translation gives CASSLVSLAGNTGELFF.

This clone came up once. The CDR3 DNA reads as TGCGCCAGCAGCCAAGTCGGAGGGACTGGGGCCAACGTCCTGACTTTC. Translation gives CASSQVGGTGANVLTF. V gene TRBV4-1 combines with J gene TRBJ2-6; tentative D call: TRBD2 (6 bases). The germline CDR1 and CDR2 sequences are MGHRA and YSYEKL. The V and J ends lost 1 base and 2 bases respectively, with 9 bases between them. CDR3 length equals 16 residues.

The chain combines TRBV29-1 with TRBJ1-1, with D unclear. Per the germline V gene, CDR1 is SQVTM and CDR2 is ANQGSEA. This CDR3 spans 13 amino acids. The germline V and J ends were trimmed by 5 bases and 0 bases, with 10 bases remaining between them. As DNA, the CDR3 is TGCAGCGTTACACAGAGCTTGAACACTGAAGCTTTCTTT. Encoded protein: CSVTQSLNTEAFF.

V usage is TRBV5-1 and J usage is TRBJ2-3, with D perhaps TRBD1 (8 bases). Looked up from germline, CDR1 is SGHRS and CDR2 is YFSETQ. The CDR3 extends over 18 amino acids. Trimming took off 0 bases at V and 2 bases at J, with 19 bases between the two ends. CDR3 sequence reads: CASSLVSQGGFSTDTQYF. The CDR3 coding sequence is TGCGCCAGCAGCTTGGTGTCACAGGGGGGGTTTTCCACAGATACGCAGTATTTT.

This clone appeared once. The chain links TRBV5-4 to TRBJ2-5; possibly TRBD1 for D (6 bases). The J call may be wrong; the DNA end is better matched by TRBJ2-7. Germline assignment: CDR1 SGHNT and CDR2 YYREEE (reference sequence). The CDR3 has 15 residues. The CDR3 is CASSAQGGISYEQYF. The CDR3 DNA sequence: TGTGCCAGCAGCGCCCAAGGGGGTATTTCCTACGAGCAGTACTTC.

The chain is built from TRBV23-1 and TRBJ1-2; unclear D gene. TRBV23-1 is marked as an open reading frame, function uncertain. V lost 1 base and J lost 5, with 11 bases in between. The CDR3 is made up of 14 amino acids. The CDR3 nucleotides read TGCGCCAGCAGTCAATATCGGACTGGGTATGGCTACACCTTC. Translating gives CASSQYRTGYGYTF.

The chain is built from TRBV6-5 and TRBJ1-1; D perhaps matches TRBD1 (5 bases). The CDR3 has 14 residues. Trimming removed 2 bases at V and 1 base at J, with 8 bases between. Looked up from germline, CDR1 is MNHEY and CDR2 is SVGAGI. The CDR3 reads CASSYGAGNTEAFF. CDR3 in DNA: TGTGCCAGCAGTTACGGGGCTGGGAACACTGAAGCTTTCTTT.

V is TRBV27 and J is TRBJ1-5; 7 positions match TRBD1. The CDR3 consists of 16 residues. The J segment lost 4 bases and the V segment lost 2 bases, leaving 8 bases of the junction unmatched. CDR1 MNHEY and CDR2 SMNVEV come from the germline V gene (reference sequence). DNA for the CDR3: TGTGCCAGCAGTTTAGAGGCAGGGGGATCGAATCAGCCCCAGCATTTT. It codes for CASSLEAGGSNQPQHF.

The chain uses TRBV9 and TRBJ2-5; TRBD2 agrees at 14 bases. Germline assignment: CDR1 SGDLS and CDR2 YYNGEE. CDR3 length: 19 residues. After removal of 4 bases from V and 3 bases from J, the junction contained 14 bases not matched to a gene. The CDR3 nucleotides are TGTGCCAGCAGCTTACACCCGGGACTAGCGGGAGTCCGGGAAGAGACCCAGTACTTC. It is translated as CASSLHPGLAGVREETQYF.

The chain carries TRBV19 and TRBJ1-5; the D gene is possibly TRBD1 (5 bases). Germline CDR1 reads LNHDA; CDR2 reads SQIVND (reference sequence). Trimming shortened V by 7 bases and J by 5 bases, and 27 bases separated the two germline ends. The CDR3 loop spans 18 amino acids. The CDR3 reads CASMHWLRTSTQYQPQHF. DNA of the CDR3: TGTGCCAGTATGCATTGGCTGAGGACAAGTACACAATATCAGCCCCAGCATTTT.

The gene calls are TRBV25-1 and TRBJ1-5, with D possibly matching TRBD1 (6 bases). This CDR3 has 16 residues. Germline-derived CDR1 and CDR2 are MGHDK and SYGVNS. The V end was cut by 5 bases, the J end by 4 bases, with 18 bases between. DNA of the CDR3: TGTGCCAGCAGTAGGGGGGGGTCCGACTGGAATCAGCCCCAGCATTTT. Its translation: CASSRGGSDWNQPQHF.

This clone was observed a handful of times. Other DNA sequences of this sample code for an identical CDR3. This chain links TRBV27 with TRBJ1-5, with a weak D call TRBD1 (5 bases). This CDR3 spans 14 amino acids. Deletions cut 2 bases from V and 1 base from J, with 6 bases between. Per the germline V gene, CDR1 is MNHEY and CDR2 is SMNVEV (reference sequence). The chain's CDR3 is CASSLQGSNQPQHF. CDR3 DNA: TGTGCCAGCAGTTTACAGGGAAGCAATCAGCCCCAGCATTTT.

V usage is TRBV19 and J usage is TRBJ1-5, with unresolved D. Germline CDR1 is LNHDA and CDR2 is SQIVND (reference sequence). Trimming shortened V by 7 bases and J by 9 bases, and 16 bases separated the two germline ends. The CDR3 has 13 amino acids. CDR3 protein: CASTKTELRPQHF. CDR3 sequence (DNA): TGTGCCAGTACCAAAACTGAGCTACGGCCCCAGCATTTT.

The V call is TRBV27, the J call TRBJ1-1; no firm D call. Germline loops: CDR1 MNHEY, CDR2 SMNVEV (reference sequence). Between the trimmed V and J ends, which lost 0 bases and 3 bases, there was a span of 8 bases. There are 14 residues in the CDR3. CDR3 sequence reads: CASSLSRGDTEAFF. The CDR3, as DNA: TGTGCCAGCAGTTTATCCCGGGGAGACACTGAAGCTTTCTTT.